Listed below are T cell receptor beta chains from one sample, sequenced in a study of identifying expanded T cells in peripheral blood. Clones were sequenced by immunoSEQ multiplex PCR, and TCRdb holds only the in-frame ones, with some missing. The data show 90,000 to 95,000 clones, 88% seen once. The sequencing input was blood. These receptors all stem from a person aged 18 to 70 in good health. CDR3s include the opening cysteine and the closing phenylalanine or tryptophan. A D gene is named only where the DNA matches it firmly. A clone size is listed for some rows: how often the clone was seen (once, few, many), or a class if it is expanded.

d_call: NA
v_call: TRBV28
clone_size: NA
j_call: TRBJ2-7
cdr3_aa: CASSLYTSYEQYF
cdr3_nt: TGTGCCAGCAGTCTTTATACCTCCTACGAGCAGTACTTC

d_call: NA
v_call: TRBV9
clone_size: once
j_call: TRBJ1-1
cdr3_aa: CASSVAGVGTEAFF
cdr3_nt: TGTGCCAGCAGCGTAGCTGGGGTGGGCACTGAAGCTTTCTTT

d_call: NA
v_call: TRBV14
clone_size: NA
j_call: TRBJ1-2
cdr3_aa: CASSQEPRGYGYTF
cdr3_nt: TGTGCCAGCAGCCAAGAACCGAGGGGCTATGGCTACACCTTC

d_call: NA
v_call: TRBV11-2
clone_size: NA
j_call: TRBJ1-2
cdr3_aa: CASSLGQGRGDYGYTF
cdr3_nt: TGTGCCAGCAGCTTAGGCCAGGGCCGGGGCGACTATGGCTACACCTTC

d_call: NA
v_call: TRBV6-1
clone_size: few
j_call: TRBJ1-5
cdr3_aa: CASSVGAYNQPQHF
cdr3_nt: TGTGCCAGCAGTGTCGGGGCCTACAATCAGCCCCAGCATTTT

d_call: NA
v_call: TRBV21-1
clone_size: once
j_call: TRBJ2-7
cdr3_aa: CASSNNSMGLAGDSYEQYF
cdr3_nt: TGTGCCAGCAGCAACAATAGCATGGGACTAGCGGGAGACTCCTACGAGCAGTACTTC

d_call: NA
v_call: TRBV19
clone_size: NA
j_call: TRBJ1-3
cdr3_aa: CASSPMETDTIYF
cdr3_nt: TGTGCCAGTAGCCCTATGGAAACGGACACCATATATTTT

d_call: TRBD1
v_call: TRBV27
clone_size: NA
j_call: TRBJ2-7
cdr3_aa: CASSLSRDRYEQYF
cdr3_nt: TGTGCCAGCAGTTTATCGAGGGACAGATACGAGCAGTACTTC

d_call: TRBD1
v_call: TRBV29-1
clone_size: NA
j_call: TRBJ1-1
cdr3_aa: CSVVTGQGNTEAFF
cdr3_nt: TGCAGCGTTGTCACGGGACAGGGAAACACTGAAGCTTTCTTT

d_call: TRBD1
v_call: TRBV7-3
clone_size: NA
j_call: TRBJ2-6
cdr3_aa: CASSLSPPGQGSGANVLTF
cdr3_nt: TGTGCCAGCAGCTTATCTCCACCGGGACAGGGCTCTGGGGCCAACGTCCTGACTTTC

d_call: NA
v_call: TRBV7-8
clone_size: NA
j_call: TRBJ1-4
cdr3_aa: CASSFLAQDNEKLFF
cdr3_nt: TGTGCCAGCAGCTTCCTAGCACAGGATAATGAAAAACTGTTTTTT

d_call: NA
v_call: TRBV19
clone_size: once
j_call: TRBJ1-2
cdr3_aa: CASSIRESYGYTF
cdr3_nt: TGTGCCAGTAGTATAAGGGAGAGCTATGGCTACACCTTC

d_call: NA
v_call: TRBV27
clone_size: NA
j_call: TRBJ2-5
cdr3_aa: CASSSVGETQYF
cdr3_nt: TGTGCCAGCAGTTCCGTAGGGGAGACCCAGTACTTC

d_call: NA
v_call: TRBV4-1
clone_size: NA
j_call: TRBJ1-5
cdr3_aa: CASSHTPGDSNQPQHF
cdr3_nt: TGCGCCAGCAGCCATACGCCAGGGGACAGCAATCAGCCCCAGCATTTT

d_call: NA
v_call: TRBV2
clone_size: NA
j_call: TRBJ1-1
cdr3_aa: CASRLNTEAFF
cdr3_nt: TGTGCCAGCAGGCTGAACACTGAAGCTTTCTTT

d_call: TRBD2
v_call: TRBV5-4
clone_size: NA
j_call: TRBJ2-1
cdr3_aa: CASSLKGSSGAYNEQFF
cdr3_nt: TGTGCCAGCAGCTTGAAGGGGTCTAGCGGGGCCTACAATGAGCAGTTCTTC

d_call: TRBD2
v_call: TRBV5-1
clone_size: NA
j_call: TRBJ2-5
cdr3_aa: CASSLAARGDQETQYF
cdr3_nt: TGCGCCAGCAGCTTGGCCGCGCGGGGGGACCAAGAGACCCAGTACTTC

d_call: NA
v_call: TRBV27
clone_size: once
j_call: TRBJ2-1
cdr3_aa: CASSLLGGVNEQFF
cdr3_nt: TGTGCCAGCAGTTTATTAGGAGGGGTGAATGAGCAGTTCTTC

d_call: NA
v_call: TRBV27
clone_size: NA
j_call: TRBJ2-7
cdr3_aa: CASSRTGTSYEQYF
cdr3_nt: TGTGCCAGCAGCCGGACCGGGACCTCCTACGAGCAGTACTTC

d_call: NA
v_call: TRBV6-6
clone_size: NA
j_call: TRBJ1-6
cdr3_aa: CASSLGPVHNSPLHF
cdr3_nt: TGTGCCAGCAGTCTCGGGCCCGTTCATAATTCACCCCTCCACTTT

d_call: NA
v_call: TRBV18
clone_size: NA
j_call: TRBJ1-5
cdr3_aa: CASSPGHLSNQPQHF
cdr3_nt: TGTGCCAGCTCACCGGGACATCTGAGCAATCAGCCCCAGCATTTT

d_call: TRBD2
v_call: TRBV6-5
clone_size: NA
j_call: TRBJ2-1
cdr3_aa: CASSPLAGQNNEQFF
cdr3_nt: TGTGCCAGCAGCCCACTAGCGGGGCAGAACAATGAGCAGTTCTTC

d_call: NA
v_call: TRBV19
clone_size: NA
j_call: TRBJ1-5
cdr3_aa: CASSIDAGVRQTRGQPQHF
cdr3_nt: TGTGCCAGTAGTATAGATGCGGGGGTTCGACAAACACGGGGTCAGCCCCAGCATTTT

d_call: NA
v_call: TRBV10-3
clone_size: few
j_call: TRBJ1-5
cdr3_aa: CAISERGGQSNQPQHF
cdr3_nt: TGTGCCATCAGTGAGAGGGGGGGGCAAAGCAATCAGCCCCAGCATTTT

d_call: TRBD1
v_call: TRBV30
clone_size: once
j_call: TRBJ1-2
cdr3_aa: CASSRTGGPGGYTF
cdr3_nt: TGTGCCTCCTCCCGGACAGGAGGGCCCGGTGGCTACACCTTC

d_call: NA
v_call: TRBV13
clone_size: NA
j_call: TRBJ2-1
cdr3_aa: CASSGSGWGEKTNEQFF
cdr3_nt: TGTGCCAGTTCTGGGAGTGGTTGGGGCGAAAAAACAAATGAGCAGTTCTTC